The sequence of this T cell receptor beta chain was determined in a study of T cells in Graves' hyperthyroidism and ophthalmopathy. Overall study results and limits: Ophthalmopathy was distinguished from stable hyperthyroidism by 13 V-J signatures. Most thyroid clonotypes expanded above 0.001 appeared in blood too.

From RNA transcripts, TCR beta CDR3 regions were amplified. TCR CDR3 regions were first amplified by RT-PCR with HTBI primers. In TCRdb, the multiplex PCR reads were re-called with MiXCR into one record per CDR3 protein. Here the sample spans some 510,000 distinct CDR3 sequences, roughly 20% being singletons. V was clipped by 0 bases and J by 4 bases; unmatched bases: 7. This CDR3 contains 16 residues. The V gene's germline CDR1 is SNHLY and CDR2 FYNNEI. This clonotype was observed many times. The antigen remains unidentified. Clinical symptoms, serum thyroxine, TRAb, thyroid ultrasound and orbital computed tomography established diagnosis.

The sequence was collected from a young man with Graves' hyperthyroidism. Sequencing was performed on blood. This chain connects TRBV2 to TRBJ2-7; 9 positions agree with TRBD1. In DNA, the CDR3 is TGTGCCAGCAGTGAAGCGGGCAACAGGGGGCGTTACGAGCAGTACTTC. Translation: CASSEAGNRGRYEQYF.